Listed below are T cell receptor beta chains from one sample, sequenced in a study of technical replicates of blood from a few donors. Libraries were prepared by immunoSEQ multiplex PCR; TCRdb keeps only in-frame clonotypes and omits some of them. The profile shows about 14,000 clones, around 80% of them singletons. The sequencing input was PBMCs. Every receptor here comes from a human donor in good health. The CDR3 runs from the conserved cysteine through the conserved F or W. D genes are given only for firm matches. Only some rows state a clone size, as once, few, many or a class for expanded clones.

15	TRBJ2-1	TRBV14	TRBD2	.	TGTGCCAGCAGCCAAGTCCTAGCGGTCTACAATGAGCAGTTCTTC	CASSQVLAVYNEQFF
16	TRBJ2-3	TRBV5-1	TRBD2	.	TGCGCCAGCAGCTTGGGATTCGGGGGGGGAACAGATACGCAGTATTTT	CASSLGFGGGTDTQYF
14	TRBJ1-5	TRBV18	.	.	TGTGCCAGCTCACCACCAGGGGGTAATCAGCCCCAGCATTTT	CASSPPGGNQPQHF
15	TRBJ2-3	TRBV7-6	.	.	TGTGCCAGCAGCTCGCTAGCACAGAACGTAGATACGCAGTATTTT	CASSSLAQNVDTQYF
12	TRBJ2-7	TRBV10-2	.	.	TGCGCCAGCCTCGTGGCCAACTACGAGCAGTACTTC	CASLVANYEQYF
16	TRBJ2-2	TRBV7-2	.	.	TGTGCCAGCAGCTTAGTTGGAGGGAGTAACACCGGGGAGCTGTTTTTT	CASSLVGGSNTGELFF
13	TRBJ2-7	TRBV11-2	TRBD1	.	TGTGCCAGCAGCAGACAGGGGGGGGGCGAGCAGTACTTC	CASSRQGGGEQYF
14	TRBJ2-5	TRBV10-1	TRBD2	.	TGCGCCAGCAAAGCGGGAGGAGAAGAAGAGACCCAGTACTTC	CASKAGGEEETQYF
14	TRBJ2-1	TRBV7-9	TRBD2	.	TGTGCCAGCAGCTTAAAACCGGGGGGCAATGAGCAGTTCTTC	CASSLKPGGNEQFF
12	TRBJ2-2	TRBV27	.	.	TGTGCCAGCAAACTGAACACCGGGGAGCTGTTTTTT	CASKLNTGELFF
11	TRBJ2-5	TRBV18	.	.	TGTGCCAGCTCACCCGAAGAGACCCAGTACTTC	CASSPEETQYF
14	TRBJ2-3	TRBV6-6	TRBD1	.	TGTGCCAGCAGTCCGACAGGGGTTCAAGATACGCAGTATTTT	CASSPTGVQDTQYF
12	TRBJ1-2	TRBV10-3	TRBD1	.	TGTGCCATCAGCGGACAGGACTATGGCTACACCTTC	CAISGQDYGYTF
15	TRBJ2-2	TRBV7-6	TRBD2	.	TGTGCCAGCAGCTTAGAAACTAGCGTCGGCGGGGAGCTGTTTTTT	CASSLETSVGGELFF
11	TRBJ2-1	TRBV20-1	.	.	TGCAGTGCCCCAACCTACAATGAGCAGTTCTTC	CSAPTYNEQFF
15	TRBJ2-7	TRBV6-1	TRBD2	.	TGTGCCAGCAGTTTGGGACTAGAGGGGTCCTACGAGCAGTACTTC	CASSLGLEGSYEQYF
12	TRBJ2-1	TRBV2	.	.	TGTGCCAGCAGTGAGGGCTTCGTTGAGCAGTTCTTC	CASSEGFVEQFF
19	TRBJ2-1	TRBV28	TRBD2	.	TGTGCCAGCAGTTCATACCCTATCGACGGGGCGGGAGAACTCAATGAGCAGTTCTTC	CASSSYPIDGAGELNEQFF
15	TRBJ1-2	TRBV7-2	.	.	TGTGCCAGCAGCTTACCAGGGGATCGGCCCTATGGCTACACCTTC	CASSLPGDRPYGYTF
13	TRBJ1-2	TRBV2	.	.	TGTGCCAGCAGTGAAGAGGGGGGGGATGGCTACACCTTC	CASSEEGGDGYTF
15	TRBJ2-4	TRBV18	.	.	TGTGCCAGCTCACCCCCTGGGCTAGCCAAAAACATTCAGTACTTC	CASSPPGLAKNIQYF
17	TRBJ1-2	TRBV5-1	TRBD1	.	TGCGCCAGCAGCTCGCGGACAGGGGATCGGACTAACTATGGCTACACCTTC	CASSSRTGDRTNYGYTF
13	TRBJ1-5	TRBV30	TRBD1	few	TGTGCCTGGAGTACAGGGGGCAATCAGCCCCAGCATTTT	CAWSTGGNQPQHF
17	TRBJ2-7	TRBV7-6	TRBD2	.	TGTGCCAGCAGCTTAGGGACTAGCGGGAGTGTCCCCTACGAGCAGTACTTC	CASSLGTSGSVPYEQYF
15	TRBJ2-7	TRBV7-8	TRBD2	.	TGTGCCAGCAGCTACAGCGGGAACCGCGGCATGGAGCAGTACTTC	CASSYSGNRGMEQYF
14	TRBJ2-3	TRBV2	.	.	TGTGCCAGCAGCCTGGGGCTTCCCACAGATACGCAGTATTTT	CASSLGLPTDTQYF
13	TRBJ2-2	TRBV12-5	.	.	TGTGCTAGTGGTTTGGTACAAGCCGGGGAGCTGTTTTTT	CASGLVQAGELFF
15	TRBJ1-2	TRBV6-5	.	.	TGTGCCAGCAGTTACGGGGGGGCTGGGAACTATGGCTACACCTTC	CASSYGGAGNYGYTF
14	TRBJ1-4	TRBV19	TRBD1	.	TGTGCCAGCCAGGGGGCTACAACTAATGAAAAACTGTTTTTT	CASQGATTNEKLFF
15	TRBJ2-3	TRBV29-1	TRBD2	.	TGCAGCGCCCCTTCTAGCGGGAAGTTCACAGATACGCAGTATTTT	CSAPSSGKFTDTQYF
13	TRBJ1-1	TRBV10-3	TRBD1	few	TGTGCCATCAGTGACAGGGGGGACACTGAAGCTTTCTTT	CAISDRGDTEAFF
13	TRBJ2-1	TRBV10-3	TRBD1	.	TGTGCCATCAGGGGGGACAGTTACAATGAGCAGTTCTTC	CAIRGDSYNEQFF
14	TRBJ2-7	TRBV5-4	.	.	TGTGCCAGCAGCCCCCGGAGGGGAGTAAGCGAGCAGTACTTC	CASSPRRGVSEQYF
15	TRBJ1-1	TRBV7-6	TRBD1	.	TGTGCCAGCAGCCAGGGACAGGGGGCATTCACTGAAGCTTTCTTT	CASSQGQGAFTEAFF
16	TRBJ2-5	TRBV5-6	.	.	TGTGCCAGCAGCTTGGAACTAGGGGGTTCAAGAGAGACCCAGTACTTC	CASSLELGGSRETQYF
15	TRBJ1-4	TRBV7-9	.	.	TGTGCCAGCAGTCTGACGGGGGGGACTAATGAAAAACTGTTTTTT	CASSLTGGTNEKLFF
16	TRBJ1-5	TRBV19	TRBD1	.	TGTGCCAGTACCTCCCCGGGACAGGGGTTTGTTCAGCCCCAGCATTTT	CASTSPGQGFVQPQHF
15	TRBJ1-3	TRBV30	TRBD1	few	TGTGCCTGGACGACAGGGGCCAGCTCTGGAAACACCATATATTTT	CAWTTGASSGNTIYF
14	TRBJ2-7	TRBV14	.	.	TGTGCCAGCAGCCTAGCTGTGAGCTCCTACGAGCAGTACTTC	CASSLAVSSYEQYF
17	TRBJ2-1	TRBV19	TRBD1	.	TGTGCCAGTAGTATGAGACAGGGGGCGGGATCCTACAATGAGCAGTTCTTC	CASSMRQGAGSYNEQFF
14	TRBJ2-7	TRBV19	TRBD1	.	TGTGCCAGTAGTGGGACAGGGGAGATCTACGAGCAGTACTTC	CASSGTGEIYEQYF
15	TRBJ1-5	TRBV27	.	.	TGTGCCAGCAGTTTAAGGACAGATAGCAATCAGCCCCAGCATTTT	CASSLRTDSNQPQHF
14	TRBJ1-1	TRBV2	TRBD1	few	TGTGCCAGCAGTCAGGGGGACATGAACACTGAAGCTTTCTTT	CASSQGDMNTEAFF
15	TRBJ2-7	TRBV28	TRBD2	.	TGTGCCAGCAACATACCCGGACTAGCGGACTACGAGCAGTACTTC	CASNIPGLADYEQYF
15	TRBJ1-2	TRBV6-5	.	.	TGTGCCAGCAGTTACACAGGGTTATTGAACTATGGCTACACCTTC	CASSYTGLLNYGYTF